The 8 T cell receptor beta chains below all came from one sample that was sequenced in a study of T cell responses to AZD1222 COVID-19 vaccine. TCRdb's copy holds only in-frame clones and misses some; the assay was immunoSEQ multiplex PCR. The sample lists around 110,000 clones, 92% occurring once. This material consisted of peripheral blood, taken on day 0 of AZD1222 vaccination. The receptors originated from an adult in good health.

The chain recombines TRBV11-3 with TRBJ1-2; TRBD1 matches 9 bases. The CDR3 contains 15 residues. Germline CDR1 SGHNT, CDR2 YENEEA. V lost 0 bases and J lost 4; bases outside the gene matches: 3. The CDR3 coding sequence is TGTGCCAGCAGCTTAGATTCACAGGGGGCCTATGGCTACACCTTC. This gives the protein CASSLDSQGAYGYTF.

The rearrangement joins TRBV11-2 to TRBJ2-1; 7 bases agree with TRBD2. The junction had 11 bases not matched to a gene; V was cut back by 5 bases and J by 4 bases. The CDR3 has 16 amino acids. Germline-derived CDR1 and CDR2 are SGHAT and FQNNGV. Written as DNA, the CDR3 is TGTGCCAGCAGCCCTCTGACTAGCCCGGGATACAATGAGCAGTTCTTC. This encodes CASSPLTSPGYNEQFF.

V and J are TRBV4-2 and TRBJ1-5; a possible D gene is TRBD1 (5 bases). Trimming stripped 1 base from V and 7 bases from J, with 14 bases between. Germline CDR1 is LGHNA and CDR2 is YNFKEQ. The CDR3 runs 15 residues. CDR3 region: CASSQVGTKGQPQHF. In nucleotides, the CDR3 is TGTGCCAGCAGCCAAGTGGGGACGAAAGGCCAGCCCCAGCATTTT.

The chain links TRBV4-1 to TRBJ2-1, with 8 bases that match TRBD2. Germline loops: CDR1 MGHRA, CDR2 YSYEKL. CDR3 length: 15 residues. Trimming cost V 1 base and J 6 bases; bases outside gene matches: 5. The CDR3 is CASSQGAGGVNEQFF. CDR3 in DNA: TGCGCCAGCAGCCAAGGGGCGGGGGGTGTCAATGAGCAGTTCTTC.

The chain joins TRBV19 to TRBJ1-2; TRBD1 matches at 8 bases. The CDR3 spans 14 residues. Germline V gives CDR1 LNHDA, CDR2 SQIVND (reference sequence). With 2 bases clipped from V and 3 bases from J, the junction kept 2 bases outside the gene matches. This CDR3 reads CASSIQGADYGYTF. CDR3 in DNA: TGTGCCAGTAGTATACAGGGGGCTGACTATGGCTACACCTTC.

The gene calls are TRBV19 and TRBJ2-7; TRBD1 is a possible D gene (6 bases). The V end was cut by 4 bases, the J end by 2 bases, with 15 bases between. Germline V gives CDR1 LNHDA, CDR2 SQIVND (reference sequence). The CDR3 is made up of 15 amino acids. The CDR3 nucleotides read TGTGCCAGTAGTACCCAGACAGGAACTCCCTACGAGCAGTACTTC. The encoded protein is CASSTQTGTPYEQYF.

V is TRBV27 and J is TRBJ1-3; D gene uncertain. V dropped 6 bases and J dropped 0 bases, with 15 bases sitting between them. Germline-derived CDR1 and CDR2 are MNHEY and SMNVEV (reference sequence). The CDR3 length is 16 residues. The CDR3 DNA reads as TGTGCCAGCAGCAAACTAGGGTACCCCTCTGGAAACACCATATATTTT. Translation gives CASSKLGYPSGNTIYF.

V is TRBV6-5 and J is TRBJ1-5, with TRBD1 as a possible D gene (5 bases). Per the germline V gene, CDR1 is MNHEY and CDR2 is SVGAGI. This CDR3 is 16 amino acids long. V was clipped by 2 bases and J by 2 bases, with 13 bases between them. The CDR3 reads CASSYARATGNQPQHF. The DNA of the CDR3 is TGTGCCAGCAGTTACGCAAGGGCGACAGGCAATCAGCCCCAGCATTTT.